This T cell receptor beta chain emerged from a study of blood T cell repertoires in COVID-19. Study summary: Specimens from acute and convalescent COVID-19 originated in the United States, Italy and Spain. PBMCs, B-cell-depleted T cells, or T cells were the source of the cDNA or gDNA that made up the material.

This clone was seen more than once but under ten times. Source study methods: Nucleated cell counts were estimated from reference gene primer amplification. TCRdb's copy holds only in-frame clones and misses some; the assay was immunoSEQ multiplex PCR. V, J and clone size were drawn from that table, and D and trimming were deduced from the DNA. Of around 100,000 clones in the sample, about 88% were seen once. Looked up from germline, CDR1 is SGHDN and CDR2 is FVKESK. This CDR3 region has 15 residues. Trimming took 4 bases from V and 1 from J, leaving 13 bases between them. The chain uses TRBV14 and TRBJ1-1, with a tentative D call TRBD1 (5 bases). The TCR was taken from a man aged 40-55 years with acute or convalescent COVID-19. Input material: peripheral blood. For the CDR3, the DNA is TGTGCCAGCAGCCCCGAACGGGGGTCGAACACTGAAGCTTTCTTT. Translating it yields CASSPERGSNTEAFF.